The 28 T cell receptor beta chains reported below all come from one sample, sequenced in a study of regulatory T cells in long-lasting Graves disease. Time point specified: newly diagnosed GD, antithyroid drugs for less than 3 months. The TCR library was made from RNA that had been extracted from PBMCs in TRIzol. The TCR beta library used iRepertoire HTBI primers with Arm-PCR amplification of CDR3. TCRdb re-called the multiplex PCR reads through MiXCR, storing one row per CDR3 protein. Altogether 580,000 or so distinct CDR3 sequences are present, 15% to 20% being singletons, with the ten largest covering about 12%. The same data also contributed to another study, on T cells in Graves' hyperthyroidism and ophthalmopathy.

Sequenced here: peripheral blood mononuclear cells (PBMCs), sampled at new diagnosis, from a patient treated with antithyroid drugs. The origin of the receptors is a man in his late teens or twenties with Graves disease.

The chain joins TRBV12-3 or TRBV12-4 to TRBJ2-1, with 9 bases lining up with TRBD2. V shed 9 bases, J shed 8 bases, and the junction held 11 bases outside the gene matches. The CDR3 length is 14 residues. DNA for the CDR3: TGTGCCAGTCGAAGGGCGGGAGGGCCGGATGAGCAGTTCTTC. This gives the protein CASRRAGGPDEQFF.

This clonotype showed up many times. The CDR3 sequence is CASSLDGLAGRGTDTQYF. For the CDR3, the DNA is TGTGCCAGCAGCTTGGACGGACTAGCGGGGAGGGGCACAGATACGCAGTATTTT. J is TRBJ2-3 and V is TRBV7-3, with 12 bases fitting TRBD2. This CDR3 has 18 residues. With 3 bases clipped from V and 1 base from J, the junction kept 8 bases outside the gene matches. Germline CDR1 is SGHTA and CDR2 is FQGTGA.

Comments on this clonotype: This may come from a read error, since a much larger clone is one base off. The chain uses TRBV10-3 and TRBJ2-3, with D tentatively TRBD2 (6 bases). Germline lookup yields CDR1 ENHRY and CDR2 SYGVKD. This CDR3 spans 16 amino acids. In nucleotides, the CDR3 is TGTGCCGTCAGTGTAGGGCCCGGGACTAGCACAGATACGCAGTATTTT. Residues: CAVSVGPGTSTDTQYF.

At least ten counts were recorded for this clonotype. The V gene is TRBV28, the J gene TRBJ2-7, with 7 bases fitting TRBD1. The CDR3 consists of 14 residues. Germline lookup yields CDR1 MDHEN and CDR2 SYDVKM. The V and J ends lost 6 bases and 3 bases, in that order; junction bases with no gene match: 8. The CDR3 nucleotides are TGTGCCAGCAGGGTGGGACAGAGTATCTACGAGCAGTACTTC. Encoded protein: CASRVGQSIYEQYF.

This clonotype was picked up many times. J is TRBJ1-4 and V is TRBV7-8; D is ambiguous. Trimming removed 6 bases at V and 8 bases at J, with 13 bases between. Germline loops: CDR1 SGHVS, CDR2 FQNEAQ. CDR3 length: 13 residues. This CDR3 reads CASRPLGREKLFF. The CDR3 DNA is TGTGCCAGCAGGCCATTGGGGAGGGAAAAACTGTTTTTT.

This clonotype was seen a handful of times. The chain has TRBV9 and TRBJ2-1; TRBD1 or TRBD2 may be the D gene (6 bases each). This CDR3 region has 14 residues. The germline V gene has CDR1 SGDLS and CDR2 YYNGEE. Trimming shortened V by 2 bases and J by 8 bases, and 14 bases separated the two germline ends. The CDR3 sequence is CASSVDLGGHEQFF. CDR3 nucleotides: TGTGCCAGCAGCGTGGACCTCGGGGGCCATGAGCAGTTCTTC.

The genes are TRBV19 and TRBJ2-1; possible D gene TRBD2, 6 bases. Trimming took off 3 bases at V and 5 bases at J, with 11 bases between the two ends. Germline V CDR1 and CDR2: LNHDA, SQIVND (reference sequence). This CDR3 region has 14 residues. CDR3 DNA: TGTGCCAGTAGTATTGTTTTAGCGGACAATGAGCAGTTCTTC. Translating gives CASSIVLADNEQFF.

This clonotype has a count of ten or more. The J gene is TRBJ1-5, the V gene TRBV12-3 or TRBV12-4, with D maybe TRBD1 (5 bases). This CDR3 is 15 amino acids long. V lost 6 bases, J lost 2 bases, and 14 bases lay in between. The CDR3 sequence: CASSLGRAGNQPQHF. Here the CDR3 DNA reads TGTGCCAGCAGCCTTGGCAGGGCCGGCAATCAGCCCCAGCATTTT.

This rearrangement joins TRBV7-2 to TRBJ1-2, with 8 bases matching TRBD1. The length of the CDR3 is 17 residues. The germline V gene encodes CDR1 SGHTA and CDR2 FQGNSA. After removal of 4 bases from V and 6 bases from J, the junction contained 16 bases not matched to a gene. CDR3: CASSSSRGQEYFNGYTF. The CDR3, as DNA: TGTGCCAGCAGCTCCAGTCGGGGACAGGAATACTTCAATGGCTACACCTTC.

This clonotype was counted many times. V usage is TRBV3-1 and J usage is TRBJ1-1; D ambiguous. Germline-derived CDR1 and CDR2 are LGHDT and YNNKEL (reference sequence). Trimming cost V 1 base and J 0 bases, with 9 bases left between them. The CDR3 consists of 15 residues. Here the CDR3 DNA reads TGTGCCAGCAGCCAAGTAAAGGGTATGAACACTGAAGCTTTCTTT. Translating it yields CASSQVKGMNTEAFF. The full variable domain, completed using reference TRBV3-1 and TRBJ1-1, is DTAVSQTPKYLVTQMGNDKSIKCEQNLGHDTMYWYKQDSKKFLKIMFSYNNKELIINETVPNRFSPKSPDKAHLNLHINSLELGDSAVYFCASSQVKGMNTEAFFGQGTRLTVV.

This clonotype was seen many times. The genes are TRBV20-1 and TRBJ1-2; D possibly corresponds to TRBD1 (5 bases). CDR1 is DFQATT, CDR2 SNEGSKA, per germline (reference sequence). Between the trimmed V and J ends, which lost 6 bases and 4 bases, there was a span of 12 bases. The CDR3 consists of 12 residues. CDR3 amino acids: CSAWTGTYGYTF. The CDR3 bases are TGCAGTGCCTGGACGGGGACCTATGGCTACACCTTC.

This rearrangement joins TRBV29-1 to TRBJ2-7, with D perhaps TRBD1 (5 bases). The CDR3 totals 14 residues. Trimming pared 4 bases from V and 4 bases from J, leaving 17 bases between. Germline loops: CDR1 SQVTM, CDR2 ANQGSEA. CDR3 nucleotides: TGCAGCGTTGTGTTAGGGGCCCAAACATACGAGCAGTACTTC. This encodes CSVVLGAQTYEQYF.

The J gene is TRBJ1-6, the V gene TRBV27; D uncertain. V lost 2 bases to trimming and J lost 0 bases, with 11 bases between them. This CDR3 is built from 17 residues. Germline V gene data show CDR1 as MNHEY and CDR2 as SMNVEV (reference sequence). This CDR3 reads CASSLVAAYSYNSPLHF. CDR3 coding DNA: TGTGCCAGCAGTTTAGTGGCAGCGTACTCCTATAATTCACCCCTCCACTTT.

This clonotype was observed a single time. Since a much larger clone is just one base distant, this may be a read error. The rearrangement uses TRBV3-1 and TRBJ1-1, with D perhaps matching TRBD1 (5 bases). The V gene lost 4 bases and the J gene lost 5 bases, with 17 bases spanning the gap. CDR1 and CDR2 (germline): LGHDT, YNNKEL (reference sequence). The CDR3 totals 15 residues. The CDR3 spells CASSRMRGWETEAFF. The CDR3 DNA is TGTGCCAGCAGCCGGATGAGGGGTTGGGAAACTGAAGCTTTCTTT. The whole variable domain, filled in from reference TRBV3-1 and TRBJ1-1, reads DTAVSQTPKYLVTQMGNDKSIKCEQNLGHDTMYWYKQDSKKFLKIMFSYNNKELIINETVPNRFSPKSPDKAHLNLHINSLELGDSAVYFCASSRMRGWETEAFFGQGTRLTVV.

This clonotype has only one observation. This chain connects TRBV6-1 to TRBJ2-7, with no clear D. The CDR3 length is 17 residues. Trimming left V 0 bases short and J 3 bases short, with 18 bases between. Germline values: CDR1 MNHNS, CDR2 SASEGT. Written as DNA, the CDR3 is TGTGCCAGCAGTGAAGCGTCGTTAGGAGTAGGGTTCTACGAGCAGTACTTC. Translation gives CASSEASLGVGFYEQYF.

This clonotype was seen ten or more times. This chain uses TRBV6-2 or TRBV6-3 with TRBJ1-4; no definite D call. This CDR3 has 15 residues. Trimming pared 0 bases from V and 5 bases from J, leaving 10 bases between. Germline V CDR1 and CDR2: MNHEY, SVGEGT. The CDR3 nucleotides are TGTGCCAGCAGTTACTCCAGCACCCTGAATGAAAAACTGTTTTTT. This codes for CASSYSSTLNEKLFF.

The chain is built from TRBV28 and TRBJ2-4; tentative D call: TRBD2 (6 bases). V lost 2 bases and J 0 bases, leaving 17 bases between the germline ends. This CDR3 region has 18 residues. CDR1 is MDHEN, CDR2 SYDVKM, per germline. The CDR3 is CASSLTSKKELAKNIQYF. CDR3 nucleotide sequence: TGTGCCAGCAGTTTAACTAGCAAAAAGGAACTAGCCAAAAACATTCAGTACTTC.

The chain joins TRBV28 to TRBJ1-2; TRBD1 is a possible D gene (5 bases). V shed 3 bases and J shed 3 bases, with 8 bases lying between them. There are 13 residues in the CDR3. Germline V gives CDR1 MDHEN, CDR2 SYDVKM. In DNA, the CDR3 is TGTGCCAGCAGTTTGTCGGGACACTATGGCTACACCTTC. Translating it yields CASSLSGHYGYTF.

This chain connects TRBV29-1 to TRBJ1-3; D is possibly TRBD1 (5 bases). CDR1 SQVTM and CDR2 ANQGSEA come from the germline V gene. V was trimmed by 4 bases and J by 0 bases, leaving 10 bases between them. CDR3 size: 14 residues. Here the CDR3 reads CSVAGLYSGNTIYF. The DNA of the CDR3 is TGCAGCGTTGCAGGGCTTTACTCTGGAAACACCATATATTTT.

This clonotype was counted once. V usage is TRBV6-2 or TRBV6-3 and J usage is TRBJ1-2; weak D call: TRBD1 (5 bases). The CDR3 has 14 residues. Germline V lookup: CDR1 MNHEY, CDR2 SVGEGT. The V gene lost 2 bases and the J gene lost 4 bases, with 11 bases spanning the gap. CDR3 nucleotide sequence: TGTGCCAGCAGTTACCGGCAGGGAGGCTATGGCTACACCTTC. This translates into CASSYRQGGYGYTF.

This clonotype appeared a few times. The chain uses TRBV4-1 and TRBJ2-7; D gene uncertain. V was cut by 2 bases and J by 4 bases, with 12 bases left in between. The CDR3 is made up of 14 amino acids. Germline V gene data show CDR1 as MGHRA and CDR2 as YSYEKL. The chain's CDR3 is CASSQMIQSYEQYF. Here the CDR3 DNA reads TGCGCCAGCAGCCAAATGATCCAGAGTTACGAGCAGTACTTC.

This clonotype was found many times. The CDR3 loop is CASSLPGAGGPSVNYEQYF. The CDR3 DNA sequence: TGTGCCAGCAGCCTCCCCGGGGCGGGAGGGCCTTCGGTGAACTACGAGCAGTACTTC. The rearrangement links TRBV7-8 to TRBJ2-7; 9 nucleotides match TRBD2. The germline CDR1 and CDR2 sequences are SGHVS and FQNEAQ. The length of the CDR3 is 19 residues. Losses at the gene ends were 5 bases for V and 3 bases for J; bases not matched to a gene: 20.

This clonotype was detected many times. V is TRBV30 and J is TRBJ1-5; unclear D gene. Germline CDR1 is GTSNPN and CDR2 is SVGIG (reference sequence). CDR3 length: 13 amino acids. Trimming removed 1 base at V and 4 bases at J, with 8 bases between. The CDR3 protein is CAWSAGINQPQHF. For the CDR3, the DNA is TGTGCCTGGAGTGCCGGCATTAATCAGCCCCAGCATTTT.

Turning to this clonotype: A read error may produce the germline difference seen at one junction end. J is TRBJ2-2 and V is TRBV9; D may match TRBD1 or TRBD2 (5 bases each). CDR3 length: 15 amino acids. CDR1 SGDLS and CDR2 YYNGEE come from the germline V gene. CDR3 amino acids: CASTRDGSNTGELFF. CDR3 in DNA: TGTGCCAGCACCAGGGACGGATCGAACACCGGGGAGCTATTTTTT.

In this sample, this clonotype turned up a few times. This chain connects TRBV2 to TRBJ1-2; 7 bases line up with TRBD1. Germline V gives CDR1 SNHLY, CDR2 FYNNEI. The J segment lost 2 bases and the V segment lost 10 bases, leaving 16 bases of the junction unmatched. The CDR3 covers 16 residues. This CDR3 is CATLPPGGKTNYGYTF. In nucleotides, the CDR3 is TGTGCCACCTTACCTCCAGGGGGAAAAACAAACTATGGCTACACCTTC.

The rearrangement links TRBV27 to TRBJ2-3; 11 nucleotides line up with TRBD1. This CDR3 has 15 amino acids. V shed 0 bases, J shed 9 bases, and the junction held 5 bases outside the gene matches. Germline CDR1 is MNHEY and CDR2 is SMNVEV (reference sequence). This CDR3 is CASSLSGQGVRTQYF. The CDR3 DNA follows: TGTGCCAGCAGTTTATCGGGACAGGGGGTACGAACGCAGTATTTT.

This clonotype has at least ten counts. CDR3 sequence reads: CASSLVGVLYNEQFF. CDR3 nucleotides: TGTGCCAGCAGCTTAGTAGGGGTACTATACAATGAGCAGTTCTTC. The rearrangement uses TRBV7-9 and TRBJ2-1; the D gene is possibly TRBD1 (5 bases). Germline V gives CDR1 SEHNR, CDR2 FQNEAQ (reference sequence). Deletions cut 1 base from V and 4 bases from J, with 11 bases between. The CDR3 contains 15 residues.

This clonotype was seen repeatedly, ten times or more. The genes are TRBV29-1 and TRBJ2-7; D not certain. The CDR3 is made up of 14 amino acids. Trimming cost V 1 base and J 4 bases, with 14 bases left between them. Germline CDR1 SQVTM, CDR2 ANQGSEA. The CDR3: CSVEGVEQSYEQYF. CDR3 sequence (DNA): TGCAGCGTTGAAGGGGTGGAACAGTCATACGAGCAGTACTTC.